Below are 21 T cell receptor beta chains sequenced from a single sample in a study of cytomegalovirus exposure and HLA in healthy donors. Vbeta (60) and Jbeta (13) primers were used in the PCR. Assay: immunoSEQ multiplex PCR; the TCRdb copy retains only in-frame clones and omits some. The repertoire has 50,000 or so clones, 45% to 70% of them found once; the top ten carry 10% to 15%. What was sequenced was PBMCs. The receptors were sampled from a human donor in good health.

J is TRBJ2-2 and V is TRBV19; 9 bases match TRBD2. The junction had 4 bases not matched to a gene; V was cut back by 3 bases and J by 5 bases. This CDR3 has 15 residues. Germline V gene lookup returns CDR1 LNHDA and CDR2 SQIVND (reference sequence). Here the CDR3 DNA reads TGTGCCAGTAGTATCGCGGGGGGGCCGACCGGGGAGCTGTTTTTT. Encoded protein: CASSIAGGPTGELFF.

This chain connects TRBV2 to TRBJ2-1; D is perhaps TRBD1 (5 bases). The CDR3 runs to 15 residues. V shed 4 bases and J shed 4 bases, with 14 bases lying between them. The germline V gene encodes CDR1 SNHLY and CDR2 FYNNEI. CDR3 amino acids: CASSVPGRQYNEQFF. The DNA of the CDR3 is TGTGCCAGCAGTGTTCCAGGGCGGCAATACAATGAGCAGTTCTTC.

This chain uses TRBV4-3 with TRBJ2-3; D may be TRBD2 (5 bases). V was pared by 0 bases and J by 2 bases, with 9 bases between. Looked up from germline, CDR1 is LGHNA and CDR2 is YSLEER. CDR3 length: 15 amino acids. This chain's CDR3 is CASSQEGDYTDTQYF. CDR3 bases: TGCGCCAGCAGCCAAGAAGGAGACTACACAGATACGCAGTATTTT.

This clone was detected a few times. The chain joins TRBV18 to TRBJ2-7; 10 bases map to TRBD1. The CDR3 contains 15 residues. The ends lost 3 bases at V and 3 bases at J; junction bases unmatched: 5. Germline V CDR1 and CDR2: KGHSH, LQKENI. CDR3 in amino acids: CASSPPGQGIYEQYF. CDR3 nucleotides: TGTGCCAGCTCACCGCCGGGACAGGGGATCTACGAGCAGTACTTC. Combining the CDR3 with reference TRBV18 and TRBJ2-7 gives the whole variable domain NAGVMQNPRHLVRRRGQEARLRCSPMKGHSHVYWYRQLPEEGLKFMVYLQKENIIDESGMPKERFSAEFPKEGPSILRIQQVVRGDSAAYFCASSPPGQGIYEQYFGPGTRLTVT.

The chain employs TRBV5-4 and TRBJ2-1; D may be TRBD1 (6 bases). Germline values: CDR1 SGHNT, CDR2 YYREEE (reference sequence). The CDR3 runs to 13 residues. V was cut by 5 bases and J by 2 bases, with 8 bases left in between. The CDR3 loop is CASSDRTYNEQFF. CDR3 nucleotides: TGTGCCAGCAGTGACAGGACCTACAATGAGCAGTTCTTC.

The CDR3 region has the DNA TGCAGCGTCATCTCCTGGGGACAGGGATTCGATGGCTACACCTTC. Translation: CSVISWGQGFDGYTF. This sequence joins TRBV29-1 and TRBJ1-2, with 9 bases that match TRBD1. This CDR3 region has 15 residues. V shed 6 bases and J 6 bases; nucleotides not matched to a gene: 14. In germline, CDR1 is SQVTM, CDR2 ANQGSEA. Full variable domain (rest looked up from reference TRBV29-1 and TRBJ1-2): SAVISQKPSRDICQRGTSLTIQCQVDSQVTMMFWYRQQPGQSLTLIATANQGSEATYESGFVIDKFPISRPNLTFSTLTVSNMSPEDSSIYLCSVISWGQGFDGYTFGSGTRLTVV.

V is TRBV19 and J is TRBJ1-4; 7 bases map to TRBD1. Germline V CDR1 and CDR2: LNHDA, SQIVND (reference sequence). V was pared by 5 bases and J by 0 bases, with 9 bases of the junction left unmatched. The CDR3 length is 17 residues. DNA for the CDR3: TGTGCCAGTAGTGCTCTGGGCCAGGGGGCAACTAATGAAAAACTGTTTTTT. It encodes CASSALGQGATNEKLFF.

The V and J genes are TRBV27 and TRBJ2-3, with 9 bases identical to TRBD2. Looked up from germline, CDR1 is MNHEY and CDR2 is SMNVEV (reference sequence). There are 14 residues in the CDR3. As DNA, the CDR3 is TGTACGGTTGGCCGCGGGGGGGCCCCAGATACGCAGTATTTT. This translates into CTVGRGGAPDTQYF.

This clone was seen once. This chain connects TRBV7-2 to TRBJ2-1; 8 bases agree with TRBD2. With V trimmed by 1 base and J by 8 bases, 4 bases remained unmatched. The CDR3 sequence is 14 residues long. Per germline, CDR1 SGHTA and CDR2 FQGNSA. CDR3 sequence (DNA): TGTGCCAGCAGCTTAGGGGGACTAGGATATGAGCAGTTCTTC. It codes for CASSLGGLGYEQFF.

The chain recombines TRBV28 with TRBJ1-1; 9 positions agree with TRBD1. The V gene end was trimmed by 6 bases and the J gene end by 2 bases; junction bases not matched to a gene: 4. Germline-derived CDR1 and CDR2 are MDHEN and SYDVKM. The CDR3 runs to 14 residues. The CDR3 DNA reads as TGTGCCAGCAGGATGGACAGGGGTAACACTGAAGCTTTCTTT. This encodes CASRMDRGNTEAFF.

The chain combines TRBV30 with TRBJ1-4; perhaps TRBD1 as D (5 bases). The CDR3 length is 13 residues. CDR1 is GTSNPN and CDR2 is SVGIG in the germline V gene (reference sequence). V was cut by 2 bases and J by 5 bases, with 9 bases left in between. CDR3 bases: TGTGCCTGGAGTATAAGGGGAAATGAAAAACTGTTTTTT. Amino acid sequence: CAWSIRGNEKLFF.

This clone turned up a few times. The V and J genes are TRBV5-4 and TRBJ1-1; possible D gene TRBD1, 6 bases. V lost 4 bases to trimming and J lost 1 base, with 8 bases between them. CDR3 size: 13 residues. The V gene's germline CDR1 is SGHNT and CDR2 YYREEE (reference sequence). The CDR3 here is CASSRGQNTEAFF. CDR3 sequence (DNA): TGTGCCAGCAGCCGGGGACAGAACACTGAAGCTTTCTTT.

This clone was observed once. V usage is TRBV5-1 and J usage is TRBJ1-2; 12 nucleotides align to TRBD1. The germline V gene has CDR1 SGHRS and CDR2 YFSETQ. V dropped 3 bases and J dropped 8; count of bases not matched to a gene: 8. The CDR3 covers 15 residues. The DNA for the CDR3 is TGCGCCAGCAGCTCGCCGGGACAGGGGGCCGGAGGCTACACCTTC. Protein product: CASSSPGQGAGGYTF. Variable domain in full (rest from reference TRBV5-1 and TRBJ1-2): KAGVTQTPRYLIKTRGQQVTLSCSPISGHRSVSWYQQTPGQGLQFLFEYFSETQRNKGNFPGRFSGRQFSNSRSEMNVSTLELGDSALYLCASSSPGQGAGGYTFGSGTRLTVV.

The chain employs TRBV29-1 and TRBJ2-5; D may be TRBD1 (6 bases). The V gene's germline CDR1 is SQVTM and CDR2 ANQGSEA. This CDR3 spans 13 amino acids. Trimming stripped 7 bases from V and 7 bases from J, with 19 bases between. Written as DNA, the CDR3 is TGCAGCGGTGATTGGACAGTAGTTGTGACCCAGTACTTC. Amino acid sequence: CSGDWTVVVTQYF.

The rearrangement joins TRBV19 to TRBJ2-7; 8 bases map to TRBD1. The length of the CDR3 is 13 residues. V trimming: 8 bases; J trimming: 3 bases; junction bases outside the gene matches: 6. Germline V gene sequence: CDR1 LNHDA, CDR2 SQIVND (reference sequence). The CDR3 DNA is TGTGCCAGTGCATCAGGACAGGGCTACGAGCAGTACTTC. This codes for CASASGQGYEQYF.

This clone occurred a few times. This chain connects TRBV2 to TRBJ2-7, with D perhaps matching TRBD2 (7 bases). Trimming cost V 4 bases and J 11 bases, with 12 bases left between them. Germline values: CDR1 SNHLY, CDR2 FYNNEI. The CDR3 is made up of 11 amino acids. This chain's CDR3 is CASSVTGREYF. For the CDR3, the DNA is TGTGCCAGCAGTGTTACAGGGAGGGAGTACTTC.

The genes are TRBV19 and TRBJ2-1, with TRBD1 as a possible D gene (6 bases). The CDR3 runs 14 residues. The V gene lost 11 bases and the J gene lost 0 bases, with 14 bases spanning the gap. Germline lookup yields CDR1 LNHDA and CDR2 SQIVND (reference sequence). The CDR3 coding sequence is TGTGCCGCCGGAAGGGACAACTCCTACAATGAGCAGTTCTTC. Translation: CAAGRDNSYNEQFF.

The rearrangement joins TRBV5-1 to TRBJ1-1, with 7 bases aligning to TRBD1. CDR3 length: 15 amino acids. In germline, CDR1 is SGHRS, CDR2 YFSETQ. V lost 5 bases, J lost 1 base, and 8 bases stayed unmatched. The CDR3 coding sequence is TGCGCCAGCAGGCGACCGGGACAGAAGAACACTGAAGCTTTCTTT. It translates to CASRRPGQKNTEAFF.

This clone has only a few counts. For the CDR3, the DNA is TGTGCCAGCAGCTTCACAGGGAGCTATGGCTACACCTTC. Its translation: CASSFTGSYGYTF. The V gene is TRBV7-3, the J gene TRBJ1-2; possible D gene TRBD1, 6 bases. Germline-derived CDR1 and CDR2 are SGHTA and FQGTGA. V lost 3 bases and J lost 4, with 9 bases in between. The CDR3 runs 13 residues.

This CDR3 reads CASSLQSINTEAFF. The CDR3, as DNA: TGTGCCAGCAGTTTACAGTCCATTAACACTGAAGCTTTCTTT. This chain connects TRBV27 to TRBJ1-1; D unresolved. The CDR3 length is 14 residues. Trimming removed 2 bases from V and 2 bases from J, with 9 bases in between. CDR1 is MNHEY, CDR2 SMNVEV, per germline (reference sequence).

This chain uses TRBV13 with TRBJ1-3; D gene uncertain. CDR1 is PRHDT and CDR2 is FYEKMQ in the germline V gene (reference sequence). There are 15 residues in the CDR3. Trimming stripped 5 bases from V and 1 base from J, with 12 bases between. CDR3: CASSPQLRSGNTIYF. For the CDR3, the DNA is TGTGCCAGCAGCCCCCAACTACGGTCTGGAAACACCATATATTTT.